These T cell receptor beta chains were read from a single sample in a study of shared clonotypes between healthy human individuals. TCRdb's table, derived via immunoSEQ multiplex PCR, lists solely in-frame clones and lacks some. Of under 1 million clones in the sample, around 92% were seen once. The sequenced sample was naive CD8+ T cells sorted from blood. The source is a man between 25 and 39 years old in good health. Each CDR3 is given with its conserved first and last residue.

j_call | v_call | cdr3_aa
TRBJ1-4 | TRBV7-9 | CASSGRAFNEKLFF
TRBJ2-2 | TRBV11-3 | CASSSVGGAISGELFF
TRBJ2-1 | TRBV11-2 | CASSLGATSGPLSDNEQFF
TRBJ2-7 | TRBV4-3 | CASSQAQGGYEQYF
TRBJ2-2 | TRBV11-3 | CASSLVGTGELFF
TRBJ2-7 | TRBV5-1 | CASSLAAGYEQYF
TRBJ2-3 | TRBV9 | CASSEEGISPPDTQYF
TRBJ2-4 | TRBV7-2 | CASSLRAEQLAKNIQYF
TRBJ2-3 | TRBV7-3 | CASSLPGVEDTQYF
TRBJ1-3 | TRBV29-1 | CSVVRTGFSGNTIYF
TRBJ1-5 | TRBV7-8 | CASSLGSGGNQPQHF
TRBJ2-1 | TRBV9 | CASSRGLAGVGNEQFF
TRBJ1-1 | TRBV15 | CATSRPGGVNTEAFF
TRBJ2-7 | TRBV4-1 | CASSHWTGNYEQYF
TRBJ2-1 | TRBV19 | CASRPSGRGEQFF
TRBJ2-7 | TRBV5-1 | CASSVEPLYEQYF
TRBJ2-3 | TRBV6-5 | CASSIPRSDTQYF
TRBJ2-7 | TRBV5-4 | CASRWRKGRRPYEQYF
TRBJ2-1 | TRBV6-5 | CASRLAGGSYNEQFF